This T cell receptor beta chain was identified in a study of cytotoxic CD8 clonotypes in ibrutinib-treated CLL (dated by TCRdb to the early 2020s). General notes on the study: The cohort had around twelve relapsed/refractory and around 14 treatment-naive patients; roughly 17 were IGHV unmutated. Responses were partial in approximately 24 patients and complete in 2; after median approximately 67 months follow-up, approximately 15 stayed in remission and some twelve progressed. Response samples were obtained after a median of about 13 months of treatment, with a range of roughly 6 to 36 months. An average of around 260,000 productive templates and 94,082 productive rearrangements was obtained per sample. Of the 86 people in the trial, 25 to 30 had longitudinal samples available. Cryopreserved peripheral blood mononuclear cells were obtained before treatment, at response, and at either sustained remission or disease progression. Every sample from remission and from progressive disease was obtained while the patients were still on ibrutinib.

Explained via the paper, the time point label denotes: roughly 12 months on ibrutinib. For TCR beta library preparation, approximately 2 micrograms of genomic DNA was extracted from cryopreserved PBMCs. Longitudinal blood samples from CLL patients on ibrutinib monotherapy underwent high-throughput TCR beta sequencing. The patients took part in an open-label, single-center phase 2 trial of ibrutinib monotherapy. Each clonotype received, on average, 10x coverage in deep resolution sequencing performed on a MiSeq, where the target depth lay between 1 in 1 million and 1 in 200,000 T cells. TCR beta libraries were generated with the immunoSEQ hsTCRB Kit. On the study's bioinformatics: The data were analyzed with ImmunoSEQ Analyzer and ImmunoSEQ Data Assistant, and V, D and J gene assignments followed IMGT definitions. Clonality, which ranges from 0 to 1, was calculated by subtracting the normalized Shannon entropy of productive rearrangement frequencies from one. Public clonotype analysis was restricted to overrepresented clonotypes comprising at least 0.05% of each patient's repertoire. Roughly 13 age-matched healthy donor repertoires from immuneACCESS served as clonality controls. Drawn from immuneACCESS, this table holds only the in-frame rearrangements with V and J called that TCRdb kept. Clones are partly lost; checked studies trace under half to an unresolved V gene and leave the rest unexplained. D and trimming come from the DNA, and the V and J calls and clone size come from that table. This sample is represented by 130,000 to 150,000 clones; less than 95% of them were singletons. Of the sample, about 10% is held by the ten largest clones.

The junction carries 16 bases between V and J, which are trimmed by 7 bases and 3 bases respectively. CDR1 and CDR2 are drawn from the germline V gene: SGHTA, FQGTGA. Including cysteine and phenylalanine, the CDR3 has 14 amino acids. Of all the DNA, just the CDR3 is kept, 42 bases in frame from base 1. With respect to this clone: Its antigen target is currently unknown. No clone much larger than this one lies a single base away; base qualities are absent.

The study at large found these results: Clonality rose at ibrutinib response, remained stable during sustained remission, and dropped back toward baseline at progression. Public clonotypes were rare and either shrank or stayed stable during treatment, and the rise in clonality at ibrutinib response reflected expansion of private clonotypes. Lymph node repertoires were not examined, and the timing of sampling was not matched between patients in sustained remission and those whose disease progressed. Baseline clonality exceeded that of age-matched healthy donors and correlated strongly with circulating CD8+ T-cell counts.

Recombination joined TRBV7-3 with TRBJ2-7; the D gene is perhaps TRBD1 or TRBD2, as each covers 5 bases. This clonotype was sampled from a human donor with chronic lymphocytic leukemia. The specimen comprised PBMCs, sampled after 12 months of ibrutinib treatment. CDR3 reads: CASTIPWGIYEQYF. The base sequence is TGTGCCAGCACCATTCCATGGGGGATCTACGAGCAGTACTTC.